The present T cell receptor beta chain was sequenced within a study of blood T cells in healthy people across ages. Study-wide results and limits: In these data, TCR beta diversity tracked strongly with naive T cell percentage. A roughly linear age-dependent decrease characterized TCR beta diversity per million T cells. Using unsorted PBMCs precluded a conclusive naive versus antigen-experienced comparison.

The table lists this clonotype with many counts. Its antigen remains unidentified. CDR1 and CDR2 (germline): MNHEY, SMNVEV (reference sequence). Deletions cut 6 bases from V and 0 bases from J, with 15 bases between. This CDR3 comprises 15 residues. A sample-barcoded 5' primer and a J-beta primer mix were used in a second PCR of roughly 6 to 11 cycles. TCRdb independently ran MiXCR on the 5' RACE reads; one entry per CDR3 protein. The sample includes almost 800,000 distinct CDR3 sequences, roughly 64% seen only once; the top ten take 20% to 25%. Isolation yielded PBMCs, at least 6 million per sample, in every case.

This receptor was obtained from a man younger than 45 in good health. The V and J genes are TRBV27 and TRBJ2-7, with D hard to call. Sample: blood. The chain's CDR3 is CASSWTTVSSYEQYF. The CDR3 region has the DNA TGTGCCAGCAGCTGGACGACCGTGAGCTCCTACGAGCAGTACTTC.